The rows below give T cell receptor beta chains drawn from one sample of a study of T cells after yellow fever vaccination. TCRdb fed the 5' RACE reads into MiXCR, producing one record per CDR3 protein. The data show 500,000 to 650,000 distinct CDR3 sequences, over 9% seen once. Sequences were derived from PBMCs, sampled on the day of the yellow fever booster vaccination. The receptors derive from a man younger than 40 who received the YFV17D yellow fever vaccine. Each CDR3 is given with its conserved first and last residue. The D gene is left open where the match is weak. Clone size is given for some rows only: seen once, a few or many times, or a class if the clone is expanded.

cdr3_nt cdr3_aa clone_size d_call j_call v_call
TGTGCCACCAAGTCGTCGGGGGAAGAGACCCAGTACTTC CATKSSGEETQYF many . TRBJ2-5 TRBV10-3
TGTGCCAGCAGTTACTACCGCCGGGAGACCCAGTACTTC CASSYYRRETQYF . . TRBJ2-5 TRBV12-3/TRBV12-4
TGTGCCAGCAGCTTTTTTTACGGGGGTAACAATGAGCAGTTCTTC CASSFFYGGNNEQFF few . TRBJ2-1 TRBV11-2
TGTGCCACCAGTGAAAAAAACCAACTAGCGGGGCGGGATACGCAGTATTTT CATSEKNQLAGRDTQYF . TRBD2 TRBJ2-3 TRBV24-1
TGTGCCAGCAGTTCAACCCCGGGACTAGCAGACCGGGACGAGCAGTACTTC CASSSTPGLADRDEQYF few TRBD2 TRBJ2-7 TRBV6-5
TGCGCCAGCAGCCAAGCCGGGGAAAAACTGTTTTTT CASSQAGEKLFF many . TRBJ1-4 TRBV4-3
TGCGCCAGCAGCAGAGAGCGGAACTCCTACGAGCAGTACTTC CASSRERNSYEQYF . . TRBJ2-7 TRBV5-1
TGTGCCAGCAGCTTCGCCGGACTAGCGAGATACAATGAGCAGTTCTTC CASSFAGLARYNEQFF many TRBD2 TRBJ2-1 TRBV7-2
TGTGCCAGCTCACCAAATCAAGGTTCTGGGGCCAACGTCCTGACTTTC CASSPNQGSGANVLTF . . TRBJ2-6 TRBV18
TGTGCCAGCAGCCCGAAAAGAGCTGAGCAGTTCTTC CASSPKRAEQFF . . TRBJ2-1 TRBV11-3
TGTGCCAGCAAATCCTACAATGAGCAGTTCTTC CASKSYNEQFF . . TRBJ2-1 TRBV12-3/TRBV12-4
TGCGCCAGCAGCTTGGATAGGGATTTGACAGATACGCAGTATTTT CASSLDRDLTDTQYF many . TRBJ2-3 TRBV5-1
TGTGCCAGCAACTGGGACAGGGGAAGCACTGAAGCTTTCTTT CASNWDRGSTEAFF few TRBD1 TRBJ1-1 TRBV7-2
TGCGCCAGCGGCCAAGTAGGGACAGTCTCCTACGAGCAGTACTTC CASGQVGTVSYEQYF . TRBD1 TRBJ2-7 TRBV4-1
TGTGCCAGCAGCTTAGGCATCGCTAGCGGGAGGATCACCGGGGAGCTGTTTTTT CASSLGIASGRITGELFF . TRBD2 TRBJ2-2 TRBV11-2
TGCGCCAGCAGCGCCGGGACCTATCAAGAGACCCAGTACTTC CASSAGTYQETQYF . . TRBJ2-5 TRBV5-1
TGTGCCAGCAGTAGGGGTACAGGGCGCAATGAGCAGTTCTTC CASSRGTGRNEQFF many . TRBJ2-1 TRBV28
TGTGCCAGCACCTCCAGGGGGGCCATCTACAATGAGCAGTTCTTC CASTSRGAIYNEQFF . . TRBJ2-1 TRBV6-2/TRBV6-3
TGTGCCAGTAGTATAGATCGGACTAGCGGGAGGTTTAACACCGGGGAGCTGTTTTTT CASSIDRTSGRFNTGELFF . TRBD2 TRBJ2-2 TRBV19
TGTGCCAGCAGCTTTCTTATTGAAGAGATAGGCACCTACGAGCAGTACTTC CASSFLIEEIGTYEQYF few . TRBJ2-7 TRBV11-2
TGCAGTGCTCTTCCTTCGACAGGGAACACAGATACGCAGTATTTT CSALPSTGNTDTQYF few TRBD1 TRBJ2-3 TRBV20-1
TGTGCCAGCAAAACAGGGGGGACCTCCTACGAGCAGTACTTC CASKTGGTSYEQYF few TRBD1 TRBJ2-7 TRBV6-1
TGTGCCAGCAGCCCATACCCCCTAGCGGGAGCCTTCTACGAGCAGTACTTC CASSPYPLAGAFYEQYF few TRBD2 TRBJ2-7 TRBV5-6
TGCGCCAGCAGCCCCAGCCCGCGGGGTAAGACTTACGAGCAGTACTTC CASSPSPRGKTYEQYF . . TRBJ2-7 TRBV4-3
TGTGCCAGCAGCCAAATCATAGGCGACACTGAAGCTTTCTTT CASSQIIGDTEAFF few . TRBJ1-1 TRBV3-1
TGTGCCAGTAGTATCTTGCCAGCGGGGGCCTACGAGCAGTACTTC CASSILPAGAYEQYF . TRBD2 TRBJ2-7 TRBV19
TGTGCCAGCTCAGCCGGGACTAGCGCCAATGAGCAGTTCTTC CASSAGTSANEQFF few TRBD2 TRBJ2-1 TRBV18
TGTGCCAGTAGTACCGGGGGACTCGACGTTTTGGGCGAGCAGTACTTC CASSTGGLDVLGEQYF few . TRBJ2-7 TRBV19
TGTGCCAGCGGGCGGGACAGGGGGCTGGAGACCCAGTACTTC CASGRDRGLETQYF . TRBD1 TRBJ2-5 TRBV27
TGTGCCAGCAGTTTCATACCGGGACAGGGTCTATCGACGAGCGTCCGGGAGACCCAGTACTTC CASSFIPGQGLSTSVRETQYF few TRBD1 TRBJ2-5 TRBV12-3/TRBV12-4
TGTGCCAGCAGAAACCAGCGGGAGCCCTACAATGAGCAGTTCTTC CASRNQREPYNEQFF . TRBD2 TRBJ2-1 TRBV7-9
TGCAGTGCTGGTGCAGGGACAGGGGGCTACGAGCAGTACTTC CSAGAGTGGYEQYF few TRBD1 TRBJ2-7 TRBV20-1
TGTGCCAGCAGCCGGGCGGCTAGCGAATTTTACGAGCAGTACTTC CASSRAASEFYEQYF . . TRBJ2-7 TRBV7-6
TGTGCCAGCAGCTTAGAGGACAGGGGCCATCCTTACGAGCAGTACTTC CASSLEDRGHPYEQYF . TRBD1 TRBJ2-7 TRBV7-9
TGTGCCAGCAGACGAGGGACAGGGGGGTGGAGCAATCAGCCCCAGCATTTT CASRRGTGGWSNQPQHF . TRBD1 TRBJ1-5 TRBV28
TGTGCCACCAGCAGAGTTCCTAGCCCTGGGGAGCAGTTCTTC CATSRVPSPGEQFF once . TRBJ2-1 TRBV15
TGTGCCAGCAGTTTATGGGCGGGGGGATCCTACAATGAGCAGTTCTTC CASSLWAGGSYNEQFF few TRBD2 TRBJ2-1 TRBV28
TGCAGCGTTGGGAGTTTCAATGAGCAGTTCTTC CSVGSFNEQFF . . TRBJ2-1 TRBV29-1
TGTGCCAGCAGTGAAAATGCCCCGGACTCTGAGCAGTTCTTC CASSENAPDSEQFF few . TRBJ2-1 TRBV6-1
TGCAGTGCCAACCCCCTGACAGGTTCCTATGGCTACACCTTC CSANPLTGSYGYTF few . TRBJ1-2 TRBV20-1
TGTGCCAGCAGCTTAACTAGCGGGACCCTTGAGCAGTTCTTC CASSLTSGTLEQFF . TRBD2 TRBJ2-1 TRBV7-9
TGTGCCAGCAGCGTACTAGCTGTAGGCTCGTCAGATACGCAGTATTTT CASSVLAVGSSDTQYF . . TRBJ2-3 TRBV7-8
TGCGCCAGCAGCTTGGAGCTAGCGGCTCCTTATTACGAGCAGTACTTC CASSLELAAPYYEQYF . TRBD2 TRBJ2-7 TRBV5-1
TGCAGTGCCAGTTTCGGACTAGCGCTTAGCACAGATACGCAGTATTTT CSASFGLALSTDTQYF . TRBD2 TRBJ2-3 TRBV20-1
TGTGCCAGCAAGGACAGGGGGCTACAGGAGACCCAGTACTTC CASKDRGLQETQYF few TRBD1 TRBJ2-5 TRBV12-3/TRBV12-4
TGTGCCAGCGGGGAAGTCCGGGAGGAGCAGTTCTTC CASGEVREEQFF . . TRBJ2-1 TRBV6-5
TGTGCCAGTAGTATAGTTAGAACGAGGTCCTACAATGAGCAGTTCTTC CASSIVRTRSYNEQFF . . TRBJ2-1 TRBV19
TGCAGCGTTGAAGATCCTGGGACGTCCTACGAGCAGTACTTC CSVEDPGTSYEQYF . . TRBJ2-7 TRBV29-1
TGCAGTGCCCCAGAGGCTAGCGGGAGGGCAGATGAGCAGTTCTTC CSAPEASGRADEQFF . TRBD2 TRBJ2-1 TRBV20-1
TGTGCCAGCACCCTGGGGCAGGCTTCCGGGGCCAACGTCCTGACTTTC CASTLGQASGANVLTF few . TRBJ2-6 TRBV12-3/TRBV12-4
TGTGCCAGCAGCTACAACCGGCTTGAAGCTTTCTTT CASSYNRLEAFF . . TRBJ1-1 TRBV5-6
TGTGCCAGCAGTTACGAGAGCAGACCTCCCTACAATGAGCAGTTCTTC CASSYESRPPYNEQFF few . TRBJ2-1 TRBV6-5
TGCGGGGCGGTTGGGGGCAAAGAGACCCAGTACTTC CGAVGGKETQYF few . TRBJ2-5 TRBV20-1
TGTGCCAGCAGTTCCACCCTCCGCTCGAACACCGGGGAGCTGTTTTTT CASSSTLRSNTGELFF . . TRBJ2-2 TRBV27
TGTGCCAGCAGACGCCCGGGCAGTGAAGCTTTCTTT CASRRPGSEAFF few . TRBJ1-1 TRBV6-6
TGTGCCAGCACATCAGGGGGCGGCGAGCAGTACTTC CASTSGGGEQYF few TRBD1 TRBJ2-7 TRBV6-5
TGTGCCAGCAGCTGGGGGACAGGGGGCCCCTACGAGCAGTACTTC CASSWGTGGPYEQYF few TRBD1 TRBJ2-7 TRBV5-4
TGTGCCAGCAGCCCCTATGGGGAATCCTACAATGAGCAGTTCTTC CASSPYGESYNEQFF few . TRBJ2-1 TRBV6-1
TGCGCCAGCACTTGGACTAGCGGGAGTCCCAATGAGCAGTTCTTC CASTWTSGSPNEQFF . TRBD2 TRBJ2-1 TRBV5-1
TGTGCCAGCAGTACCTACAAAGGGAATGAGCAGTTCTTC CASSTYKGNEQFF few . TRBJ2-1 TRBV6-1